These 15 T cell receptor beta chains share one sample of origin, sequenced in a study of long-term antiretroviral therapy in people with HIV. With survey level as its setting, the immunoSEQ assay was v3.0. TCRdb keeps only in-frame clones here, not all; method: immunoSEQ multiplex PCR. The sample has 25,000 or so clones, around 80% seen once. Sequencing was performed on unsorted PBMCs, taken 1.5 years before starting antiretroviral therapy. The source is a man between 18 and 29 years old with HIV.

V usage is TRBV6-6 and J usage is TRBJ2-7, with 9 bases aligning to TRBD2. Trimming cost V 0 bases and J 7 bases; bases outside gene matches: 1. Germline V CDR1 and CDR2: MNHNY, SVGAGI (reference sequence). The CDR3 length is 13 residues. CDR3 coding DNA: TGTGCCAGCAGTTACTCGCGGGGGGGGGAGCAGTACTTC. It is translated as CASSYSRGGEQYF.

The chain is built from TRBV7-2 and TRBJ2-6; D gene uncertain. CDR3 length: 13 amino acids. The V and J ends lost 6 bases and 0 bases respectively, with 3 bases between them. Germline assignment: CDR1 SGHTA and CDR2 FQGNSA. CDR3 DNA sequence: TGTGCCAGCAGGGACTCTGGGGCCAACGTCCTGACTTTC. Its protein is CASRDSGANVLTF.

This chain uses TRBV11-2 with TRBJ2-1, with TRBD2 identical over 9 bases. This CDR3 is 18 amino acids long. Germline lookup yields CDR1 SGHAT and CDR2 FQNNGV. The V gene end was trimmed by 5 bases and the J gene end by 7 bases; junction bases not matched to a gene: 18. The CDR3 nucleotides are TGTGCCAGCAGCGCGGACTCGAGCGGGGGGCAGAGGAGAAATGAGCAGTTCTTC. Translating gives CASSADSSGGQRRNEQFF.

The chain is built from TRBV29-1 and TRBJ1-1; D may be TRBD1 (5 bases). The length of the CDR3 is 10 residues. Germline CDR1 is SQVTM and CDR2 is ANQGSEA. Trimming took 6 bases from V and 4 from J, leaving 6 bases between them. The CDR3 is CSVRGTEAFF. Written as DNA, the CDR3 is TGCAGCGTAAGGGGCACTGAAGCTTTCTTT.

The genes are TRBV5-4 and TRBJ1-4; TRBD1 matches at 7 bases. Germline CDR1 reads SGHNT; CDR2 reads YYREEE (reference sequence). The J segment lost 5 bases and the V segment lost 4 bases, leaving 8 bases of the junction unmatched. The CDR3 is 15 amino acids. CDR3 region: CASSPSTGQNEKLFF. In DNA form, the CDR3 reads TGTGCCAGCAGCCCCTCGACAGGGCAGAATGAAAAACTGTTTTTT. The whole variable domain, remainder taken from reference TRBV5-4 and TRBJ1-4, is ETGVTQSPTHLIKTRGQQVTLRCSSQSGHNTVSWYQQALGQGPQFIFQYYREEENGRGNFPPRFSGLQFPNYSSELNVNALELDDSALYLCASSPSTGQNEKLFFGSGTQLSVL.

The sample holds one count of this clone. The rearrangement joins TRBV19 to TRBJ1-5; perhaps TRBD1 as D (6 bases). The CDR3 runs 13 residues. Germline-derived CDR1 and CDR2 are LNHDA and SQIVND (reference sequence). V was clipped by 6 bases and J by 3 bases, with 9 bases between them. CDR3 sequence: CASRGGLNQPQHF. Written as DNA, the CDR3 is TGTGCCAGTAGGGGGGGGCTCAATCAGCCCCAGCATTTT.

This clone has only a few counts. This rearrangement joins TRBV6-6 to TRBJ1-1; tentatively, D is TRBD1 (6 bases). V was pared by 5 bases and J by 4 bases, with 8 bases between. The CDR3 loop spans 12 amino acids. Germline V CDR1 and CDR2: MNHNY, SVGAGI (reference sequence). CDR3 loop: CASSQTGTEAFF. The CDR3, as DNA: TGTGCCAGCAGTCAGACAGGCACTGAAGCTTTCTTT.

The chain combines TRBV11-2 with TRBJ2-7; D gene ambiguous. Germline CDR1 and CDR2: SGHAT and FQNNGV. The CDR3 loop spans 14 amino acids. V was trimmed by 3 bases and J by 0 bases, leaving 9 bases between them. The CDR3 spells CASSLLGASYEQYF. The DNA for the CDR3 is TGTGCCAGCAGCTTGCTCGGCGCCTCCTACGAGCAGTACTTC.

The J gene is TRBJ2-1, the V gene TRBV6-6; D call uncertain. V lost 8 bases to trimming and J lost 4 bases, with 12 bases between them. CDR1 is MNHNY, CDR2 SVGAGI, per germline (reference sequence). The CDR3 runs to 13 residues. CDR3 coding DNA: TGTGCCAGCGGAGACGACTCGTACAATGAGCAGTTCTTC. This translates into CASGDDSYNEQFF.

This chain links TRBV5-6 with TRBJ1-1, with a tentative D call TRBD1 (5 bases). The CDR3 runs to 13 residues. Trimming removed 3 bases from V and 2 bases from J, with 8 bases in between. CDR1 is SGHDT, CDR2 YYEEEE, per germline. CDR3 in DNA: TGTGCCAGCAGCTGGGACGGTAACACTGAAGCTTTCTTT. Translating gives CASSWDGNTEAFF.

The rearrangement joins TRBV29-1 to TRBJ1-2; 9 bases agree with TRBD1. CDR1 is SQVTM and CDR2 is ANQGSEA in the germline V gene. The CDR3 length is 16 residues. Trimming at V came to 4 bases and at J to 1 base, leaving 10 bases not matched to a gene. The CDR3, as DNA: TGCAGCGTTGTGCTACAGGGGGCGCAGTATAACTATGGCTACACCTTC. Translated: CSVVLQGAQYNYGYTF. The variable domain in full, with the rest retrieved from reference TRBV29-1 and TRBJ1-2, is SAVISQKPSRDICQRGTSLTIQCQVDSQVTMMFWYRQQPGQSLTLIATANQGSEATYESGFVIDKFPISRPNLTFSTLTVSNMSPEDSSIYLCSVVLQGAQYNYGYTFGSGTRLTVV.

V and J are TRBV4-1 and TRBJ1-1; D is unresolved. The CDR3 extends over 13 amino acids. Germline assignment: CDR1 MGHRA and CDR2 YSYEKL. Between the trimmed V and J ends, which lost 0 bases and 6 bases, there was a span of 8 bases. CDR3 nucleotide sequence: TGCGCCAGCAGCCAAGAATTGTCTTCTGAAGCTTTCTTT. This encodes CASSQELSSEAFF.

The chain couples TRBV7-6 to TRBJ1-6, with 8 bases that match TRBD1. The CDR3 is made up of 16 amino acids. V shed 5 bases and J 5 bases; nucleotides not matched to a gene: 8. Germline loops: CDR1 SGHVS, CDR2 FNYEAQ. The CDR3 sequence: CASSGPQGADNSPLHF. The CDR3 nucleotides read TGTGCCAGCAGCGGGCCTCAGGGGGCCGATAATTCACCCCTCCACTTT.

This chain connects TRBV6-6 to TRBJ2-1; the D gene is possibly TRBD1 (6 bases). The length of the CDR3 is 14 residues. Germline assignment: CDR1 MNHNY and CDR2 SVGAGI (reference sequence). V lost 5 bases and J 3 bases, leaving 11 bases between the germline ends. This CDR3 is CASSPQGNYNEQFF. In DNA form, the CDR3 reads TGTGCCAGCAGTCCTCAGGGGAACTACAATGAGCAGTTCTTC.

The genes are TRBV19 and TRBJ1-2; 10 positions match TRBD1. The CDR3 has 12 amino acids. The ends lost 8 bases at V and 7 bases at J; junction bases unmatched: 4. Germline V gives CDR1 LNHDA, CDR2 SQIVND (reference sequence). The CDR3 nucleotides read TGTGCCAGTCGGGACAGGGGTGGTGGCTACACCTTC. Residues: CASRDRGGGYTF.